This passage covers 8 T cell receptor beta chains from one sample sequenced in a study of graft-versus-host responses after intestinal transplantation. This table comes from immunoSEQ multiplex PCR, and its TCRdb copy is limited to in-frame clones, with some not included. The sample holds about 6,000 clones, around 76% seen once. Graft material was processed, releasing intraepithelial and lamina propria lymphocytes. Material: ileum tissue, obtained about 230 days after intestinal transplant. The origin of the receptors is a human patient who received an intestinal transplant, so some T cells may come from the graft donor.

The rearrangement joins TRBV1 to TRBJ2-6; the D call of TRBD1 is as the table states it, not checked on the DNA. TRBV1 constitutes a pseudogene. This CDR3 region has 18 residues. Here the CDR3 reads CTSSDKSLCTSRANVLTF. In nucleotides, the CDR3 is TGCACCAGCAGCGATAAAAGTTTGTGCACAAGTCGGGCCAACGTCCTGACTTTC.

The chain links TRBV28 to TRBJ2-5, with 8 bases matching TRBD1. V lost 4 bases and J lost 7; bases outside the gene matches: 14. The CDR3 is 16 residues long. CDR1 and CDR2 (germline): MDHEN, SYDVKM. The CDR3 bases are TGTGCCAGCAGTTCTCCGGGACAGGCGTCTTCTCGGACCCAGTACTTC. It codes for CASSSPGQASSRTQYF.

About this clone itself: The sample contains more than one DNA sequence encoding this CDR3. The J gene is TRBJ2-1, the V gene TRBV11-2; 7 nucleotides match TRBD2. V dropped 3 bases and J dropped 3; count of bases not matched to a gene: 2. The CDR3 is 14 amino acids. Germline V gene sequence: CDR1 SGHAT, CDR2 FQNNGV. The CDR3 bases are TGTGCCAGCAGCTTGGGACTACTCTACAATGAGCAGTTCTTC. It specifies CASSLGLLYNEQFF.

This sequence joins TRBV6-9 and TRBJ2-2; 8 nucleotides match TRBD1. The junction had 4 bases not matched to a gene; V was cut back by 3 bases and J by 4 bases. The CDR3 runs to 15 residues. CDR1 is MNHGY and CDR2 is SVAAGI in the germline V gene. CDR3 protein: CASSYRGRGTGELFF. Here the CDR3 DNA reads TGTGCCAGCAGTTACAGGGGGCGCGGCACCGGGGAGCTGTTTTTT.

The chain is built from TRBV7-3 and TRBJ1-1; D is ambiguous. The germline gives CDR1 SGHTA, CDR2 FQGTGA. This CDR3 comprises 13 residues. Trimming took 4 bases from V and 2 from J, leaving 8 bases between them. The CDR3 DNA reads as TGTGCCAGCAGCTCCCAACCAAACACTGAAGCTTTCTTT. Amino acids: CASSSQPNTEAFF.

V usage is TRBV19 and J usage is TRBJ2-5, with D maybe TRBD1 (5 bases). The V end was cut by 9 bases, the J end by 1 base, with 12 bases between. The CDR3 sequence is 13 residues long. In germline, CDR1 is LNHDA, CDR2 SQIVND (reference sequence). The CDR3 region is CASGHFPQETQYF. Written as DNA, the CDR3 is TGTGCCAGCGGACATTTCCCCCAAGAGACCCAGTACTTC. The full variable domain, in which reference TRBV19 and TRBJ2-5 provide the parts outside the CDR3, is DGGITQSPKYLFRKEGQNVTLSCEQNLNHDAMYWYRQDPGQGLRLIYYSQIVNDFQKGDIAEGYSVSREKKESFPLTVTSAQKNPTAFYLCASGHFPQETQYFGPGTRLLVL.

This chain links TRBV6-4 with TRBJ2-7; possible D gene TRBD1, 5 bases. Germline CDR1 is MRHNA and CDR2 is SNTAGT. V lost 5 bases and J 3 bases, leaving 14 bases between the germline ends. The CDR3 runs 14 residues. CDR3 DNA: TGTGCCAGCAGTCTTGGACATAACTGCTACGAGCAGTACTTC. It yields the protein CASSLGHNCYEQYF.

The chain joins TRBV4-1 to TRBJ2-3; no definite D call. Trimming removed 4 bases from V and 1 base from J, with 12 bases in between. This CDR3 has 15 residues. Germline V CDR1 and CDR2: MGHRA, YSYEKL. CDR3 sequence: CASSPQWSGTDTQYF. DNA for the CDR3: TGCGCCAGCAGCCCGCAGTGGTCGGGCACAGATACGCAGTATTTT.